This T cell receptor (beta chain) was recovered during a study of cytomegalovirus exposure and HLA in healthy donors. In its sample, this clone was seen a few times. Its specificity is not known. CDR1 is SGHTA, CDR2 FQGNSA, per germline. The junction had 7 bases not matched to a gene; V was cut back by 6 bases and J by 6 bases. CDR3 size: 15 residues. Findings and caveats of the study: The study flagged about 160 TCR beta chains as cytomegalovirus-associated. For TCR beta chains, V- and J-gene trimming was later linked to a missense DCLRE1C variant. Immune exposure was documented only through CMV serostatus. Reports state that TCR beta sequences accurately predicted most subjects' HLA-A and HLA-B alleles.

The PCR had 60 Vbeta and 13 Jbeta primers. Sequencing was performed with immunoSEQ multiplex PCR; in TCRdb, only in-frame clones are kept and a portion is missing. There are roughly 110,000 clones in the sample; roughly 80% occur only once, and less than 3% lies in the top ten. The chain links TRBV7-2 to TRBJ2-3, with 12 bases that match TRBD2. The source of this sequence is a man aged 25-45 years in good health and CMV-seropositive. The sample comprised PBMCs. CDR3 coding DNA: TGTGCCAGCAGACCACTAGCGGGGGGCTCGGATACGCAGTATTTT. Translation: CASRPLAGGSDTQYF.